These 9 T cell receptor beta chains share one sample of origin, sequenced in a study of blood T cell repertoires in COVID-19. Data came from immunoSEQ multiplex PCR; TCRdb stores just in-frame clones and leaves some out. The sample lists around 72,000 clones, roughly four fifths occurring once. The sample consisted of peripheral blood. The source of these receptors is a woman aged 60-75 years with acute or convalescent COVID-19.

The V and J genes are TRBV2 and TRBJ1-1; 8 bases map to TRBD1. V trimming: 6 bases; J trimming: 0 bases; junction bases outside the gene matches: 9. The CDR3 spans 16 residues. Looked up from germline, CDR1 is SNHLY and CDR2 is FYNNEI. The CDR3 DNA reads as TGTGCCAGCAGCGAGGAGGACAGGGTCGTGAACACTGAAGCTTTCTTT. It is translated as CASSEEDRVVNTEAFF.

The chain joins TRBV18 to TRBJ1-2; D may be TRBD1 (6 bases). The germline gives CDR1 KGHSH, CDR2 LQKENI. This CDR3 contains 13 residues. Trimming took 5 bases from V and 2 from J, leaving 9 bases between them. CDR3 region: CASSADRNYGYTF. For the CDR3, the DNA is TGTGCCAGCTCAGCCGACAGGAACTATGGCTACACCTTC.

CDR3 loop: CASSPRGTGELFF. CDR3 DNA sequence: TGCGCCAGCAGCCCCAGGGGTACCGGGGAGCTGTTTTTT. The J gene is TRBJ2-2, the V gene TRBV5-1, with a tentative D call TRBD1 (6 bases). Germline V lookup: CDR1 SGHRS, CDR2 YFSETQ. V lost 4 bases and J lost 5, with 9 bases in between. The CDR3 sequence is 13 residues long.

V is TRBV7-9 and J is TRBJ2-4; 9 bases align to TRBD1. After removal of 5 bases from V and 6 bases from J, the junction contained 8 bases not matched to a gene. The germline gives CDR1 SEHNR, CDR2 FQNEAQ (reference sequence). The CDR3 runs 15 residues. CDR3: CASSQQGAGGNIQYF. CDR3 nucleotides: TGTGCCAGCAGCCAACAGGGGGCTGGGGGAAACATTCAGTACTTC.

The gene calls are TRBV10-3 and TRBJ2-5; the match to TRBD2 covers 9 bases. Germline trimming cut 6 bases from V and 2 bases from J; bases unmatched to any gene: 10. This CDR3 comprises 16 residues. CDR1 is ENHRY, CDR2 SYGVKD, per germline. The DNA for the CDR3 is TGTGCCATCAGCCCCGATAGCGGGGGTCCACAAGAGACCCAGTACTTC. Its translation: CAISPDSGGPQETQYF.

V usage is TRBV5-1 and J usage is TRBJ1-2; D unclear. The CDR3 is 15 amino acids. The germline CDR1 and CDR2 sequences are SGHRS and YFSETQ. V was trimmed by 2 bases and J by 0 bases, leaving 11 bases between them. In nucleotides, the CDR3 is TGCGCCAGCAGCTTTGCTGAGGCAGCTAACTATGGCTACACCTTC. This translates into CASSFAEAANYGYTF.

The sample holds one count of this clone. J is TRBJ2-3 and V is TRBV19, with D unresolved. The CDR3 totals 12 residues. Per the germline V gene, CDR1 is LNHDA and CDR2 is SQIVND (reference sequence). V was shortened by 5 bases and J by 2 bases, with 5 bases between the two germline ends. CDR3 protein: CASSPSTDTQYF. The CDR3 DNA reads TGTGCCAGTAGTCCCTCCACAGATACGCAGTATTTT.

This clone has a single count. V is TRBV9 and J is TRBJ1-1; 7 bases match TRBD1. The V segment lost 0 bases and the J segment 3 bases; nucleotides outside the gene matches: 2. Germline V gene sequence: CDR1 SGDLS, CDR2 YYNGEE. The CDR3 totals 14 residues. The DNA for the CDR3 is TGTGCCAGCAGCGTAGCAACAGGGGACACTGAAGCTTTCTTT. This codes for CASSVATGDTEAFF.

This chain connects TRBV18 to TRBJ2-2, with TRBD1 identical over 12 bases. V shed 6 bases and J 3 bases; nucleotides not matched to a gene: 17. This CDR3 spans 20 amino acids. Germline values: CDR1 KGHSH, CDR2 LQKENI. CDR3 sequence (DNA): TGTGCCAGCTCGCCAACCGGGACAGGGGGCCTATTTGTGGACACCGGGGAGCTGTTTTTT. Protein product: CASSPTGTGGLFVDTGELFF.